This section outlines one T cell receptor (beta chain) sequence together with its context. The antigen remains undetermined. There are 13 residues in the CDR3. Trimming removed 5 bases at V and 7 bases at J, with 14 bases between. The germline V gene has CDR1 MNHEY and CDR2 SVGAGI. The data stem from a study of OX40 agonist ivuxolimab in advanced cancers. Study-level information: The patients received agonistic anti-OX40 (CD134) antibody ivuxolimab. A diagnosis of hepatocellular carcinoma, melanoma, renal cell or head and neck cancer was present in dose-escalation patients. Study-level results: In a subset of nonresponders, normalized T-cell clonal expansion was also low.

Data came from immunoSEQ multiplex PCR; TCRdb stores just in-frame clones and leaves some out. Of under 80,000 clones listed, 86% are singletons. Sequenced material: CD4+ or CD8+ T cells sorted from blood, taken in a trial of the OX40 agonist ivuxolimab. The chain has TRBV6-5 and TRBJ1-2; D is unresolved. The sequence derives from an adult with an advanced solid tumor such as melanoma, head and neck, liver or kidney cancer. The CDR3 DNA reads TGTGCCAGCAGTCGGACCGAGGGTTCTGGCTACACCTTC. The encoded protein is CASSRTEGSGYTF.